The clone carrying this T cell receptor beta chain occurred once. Its cognate antigen is unknown. Using its own MiXCR run on the reads, TCRdb lists one record per CDR3 protein. Among fewer than 1,000,000 distinct CDR3 sequences listed, approximately 30% were seen once. This sample is drawn from a study of T cell repertoires in cytomegalovirus infection. Turning to the study itself: It was the public TCR beta signatures that indicated both CMV infection and matching HLA type. Study-wide points: CMV carriers with the relevant HLA were identified by cumulative public TCR beta family frequency.

This receptor was taken from a human donor in good health (CMV status not recorded). Some clones in this sample may be carry-over from other donors' samples. This sample comprised cultured CD8+ T cells from PBMCs, obtained from culture after CMV antigen stimulation.

The CDR3 spells CASAQGQPSYEQYF. CDR3 coding DNA: TGCGCCAGCGCCCAGGGACAGCCATCCTACGAGCAGTACTTC. The rearrangement uses TRBV23-1 and TRBJ2-7; 7 bases map to TRBD1. TRBV23-1 is labeled an ORF, and its function is uncertain. This CDR3 contains 14 residues. V shed 8 bases and J 1 base; nucleotides not matched to a gene: 8.